The sequence of this TCR beta chain was determined in a study of T cell responses to AZD1222 COVID-19 vaccine listed by TCRdb under 2021. For the wider study: Because spike-specific TCR depth and breadth did not differ between the two schedules, AZD1222 recipients who got a second dose at roughly 4 weeks were pooled with those who got a second dose at roughly 12 weeks. A total of about 240 trial participants underwent TCR sequencing, of whom 200 to 220 received two doses of AZD1222 and about 25 received two doses of the MenACWY control vaccine. Enrollment into the trials was organized by age into subgroups of 18-55, 56-69 and 70-plus years, and those subgroups contained roughly 140, 27 and 60 TCR-sequenced participants, respectively.

What the work shows at the level of the full study, not this receptor alone: Vaccine-associated CD4 TCRs spanned the whole spike protein, with dominant responses in regions 160-218 and 743-854. Conclusions about previously exposed vaccinees are limited because only six or seven AZD1222 recipients were SARS-CoV-2 seropositive at baseline. In the small 56-69-year group, the increase in depth fell short of significance, most likely because of low power. Because no day 14 peak-response samples were available, the repertoires could be characterized only after the peak T cell response. After two AZD1222 doses, spike-specific TCR breadth and depth were significantly higher than at day 0 and than in MenACWY recipients. Most participants were white British and females outnumbered males, and the authors suggested that clonal diversity may have been underestimated. Nearly half of unique spike-specific TCRs reportedly recognized epitopes outside regions mutated in the B.1.351 and B.1.1.7 variants.

As regards this clone: No cognate antigen has been identified for it. One base away there is no much larger clone; base qualities are not given.

The cysteine opens and the phenylalanine closes a CDR3 of 15 amino acids. Only CDR3 DNA is held: 45 bases, read in frame from base 1. As encoded in the germline V gene, CDR1 is SQVTM while CDR2 is ANQGSEA. Relative to germline, V is missing 6 bases and J is missing 2 bases, with 10 bases of the junction outside any gene match. The CDR3 regions of human TCRbeta chains were analyzed by immunosequencing. The original methods were these. Repertoire TCRs were matched against a reference library of SARS-CoV-2-specific TCRs generated with the MIRA antigen-specificity platform. Breadth was defined as the fraction of unique TCRs that were SARS-CoV-2-associated, and depth was defined as the fraction of total T cells that were SARS-CoV-2-associated. Using the MIRA data, each spike-specific TCR was assigned both to the spike region to which the TCR was reactive and to a CD4 or CD8 class. Log10-transformed breadth and depth values were compared by one-way ANOVA with Sidak's multiple comparisons tests. TCRdb took over this immuneACCESS table, retaining in-frame rearrangements with V and J assigned. Such tables are incomplete; in checked studies, under half of the missing clones stem from an unresolved V gene, and the remainder is unexplained. The D gene and trimming were derived from the DNA, and the V and J assignments and clone size from that table. This sample comprises around 150,000 clones, approximately 80% of them detected only once. Approximately 4% of the sample rests with the top ten.

The time point label here, explained by the study, means: baseline before first vaccination. Vaccinee samples were obtained from the UK trials COV001 and COV002, which included a single-blind randomized controlled phase 2/3 trial of AZD1222 (ChAdOx1 nCoV-19) in healthy adults. For TCRbeta chain sequencing, PBMC samples from trial participants were taken at day 0 and at day 28 after the second dose. The input for sequencing was peripheral blood, taken on day 0 of AZD1222 vaccination. The chain links TRBV29-1 with TRBJ2-3; TRBD2 agrees with 8 junctional bases. The TCR was taken from an adult in good health. The DNA sequence is as follows: TGCAGCGTGGTGAAGGGCGGGGGGTTCACAGATACGCAGTATTTT. It translates as CSVVKGGGFTDTQYF.